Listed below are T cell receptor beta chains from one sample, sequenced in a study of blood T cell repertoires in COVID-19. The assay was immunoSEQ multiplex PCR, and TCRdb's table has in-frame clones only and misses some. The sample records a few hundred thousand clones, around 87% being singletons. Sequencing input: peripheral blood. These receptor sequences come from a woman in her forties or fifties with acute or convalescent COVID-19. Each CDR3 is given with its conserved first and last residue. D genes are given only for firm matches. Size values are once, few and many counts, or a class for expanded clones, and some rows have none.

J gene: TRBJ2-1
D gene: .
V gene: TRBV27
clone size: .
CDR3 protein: CASSLRSPSGNEQFF
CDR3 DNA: TGTGCCAGCAGTTTAAGGAGTCCCAGCGGGAATGAGCAGTTCTTC

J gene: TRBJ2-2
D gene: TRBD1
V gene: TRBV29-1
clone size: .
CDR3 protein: CSVLTGQGADTGELFF
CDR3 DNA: TGCAGCGTCCTTACCGGACAGGGGGCGGACACCGGGGAGCTGTTTTTT

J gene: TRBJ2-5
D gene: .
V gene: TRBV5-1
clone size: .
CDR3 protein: CASSLVTREETQYF
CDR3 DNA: TGCGCCAGCAGCTTGGTTACCCGGGAAGAGACCCAGTACTTC

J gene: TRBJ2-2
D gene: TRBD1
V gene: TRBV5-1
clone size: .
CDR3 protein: CASGTGIIPGELFF
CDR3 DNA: TGCGCCAGCGGGACAGGAATAATCCCCGGGGAGCTGTTTTTT

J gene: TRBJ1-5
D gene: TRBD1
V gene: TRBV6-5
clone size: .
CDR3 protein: CASSYEQGVVQPQHF
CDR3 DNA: TGTGCCAGCAGTTACGAACAGGGGGTTGTTCAGCCCCAGCATTTT

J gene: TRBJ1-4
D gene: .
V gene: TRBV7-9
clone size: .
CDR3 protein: CASSLVRAGLGPYEKLFF
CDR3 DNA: TGTGCCAGCAGCTTAGTTAGGGCGGGTCTGGGCCCATATGAAAAACTGTTTTTT

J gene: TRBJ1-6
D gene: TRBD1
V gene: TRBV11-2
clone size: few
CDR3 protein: CASSGTGNSPLHF
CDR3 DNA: TGTGCCAGCAGCGGGACAGGGAATTCACCCCTCCACTTT

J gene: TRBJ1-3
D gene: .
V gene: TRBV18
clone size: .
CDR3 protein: CASSQSRSGNTIYF
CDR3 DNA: TGTGCCAGCTCGCAGTCAAGATCTGGAAACACCATATATTTT

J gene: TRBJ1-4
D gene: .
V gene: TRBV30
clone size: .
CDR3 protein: CAWSVRDEKLFF
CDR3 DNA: TGTGCCTGGAGTGTACGGGATGAAAAACTGTTTTTT

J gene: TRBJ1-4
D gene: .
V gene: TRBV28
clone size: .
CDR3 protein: CASSLAGGNEKLFF
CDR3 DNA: TGTGCCAGCAGTTTAGCAGGAGGTAATGAAAAACTGTTTTTT

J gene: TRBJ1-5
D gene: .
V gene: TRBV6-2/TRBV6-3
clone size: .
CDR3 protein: CASSRREQPQHF
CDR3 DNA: TGTGCCAGCAGTAGGCGGGAACAGCCCCAGCATTTT

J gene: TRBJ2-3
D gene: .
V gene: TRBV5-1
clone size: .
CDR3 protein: CASKRQDTDTQYF
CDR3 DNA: TGCGCCAGCAAAAGACAGGACACAGATACGCAGTATTTT

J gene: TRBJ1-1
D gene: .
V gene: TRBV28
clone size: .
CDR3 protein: CASNPTGDLEAFF
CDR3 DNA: TGTGCCAGCAACCCGACAGGAGACCTTGAAGCTTTCTTT

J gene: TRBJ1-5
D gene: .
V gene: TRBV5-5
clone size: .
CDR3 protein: CASSVLSNQPQHF
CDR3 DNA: TGTGCCAGCAGTGTATTAAGCAATCAGCCCCAGCATTTT

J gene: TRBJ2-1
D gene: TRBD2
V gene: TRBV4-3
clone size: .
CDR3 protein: CASSQDPFAGGHSYNEQFF
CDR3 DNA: TGCGCCAGCAGCCAAGATCCTTTTGCGGGAGGTCACTCCTACAATGAGCAGTTCTTC

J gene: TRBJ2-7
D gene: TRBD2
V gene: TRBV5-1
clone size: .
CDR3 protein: CASSLAGDYSYEQYF
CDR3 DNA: TGCGCCAGCAGCTTGGCTGGGGACTACTCCTACGAGCAGTACTTC

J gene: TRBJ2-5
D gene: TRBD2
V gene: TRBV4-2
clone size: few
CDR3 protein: CASSQVTIGGGWYQETQYF
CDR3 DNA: TGTGCCAGCAGCCAAGTAACCATTGGCGGGGGTTGGTACCAAGAGACCCAGTACTTC

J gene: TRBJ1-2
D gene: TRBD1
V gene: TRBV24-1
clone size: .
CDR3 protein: CATSESDRVGGYTF
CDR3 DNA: TGTGCCACCAGTGAGTCGGACAGGGTGGGTGGCTACACCTTC

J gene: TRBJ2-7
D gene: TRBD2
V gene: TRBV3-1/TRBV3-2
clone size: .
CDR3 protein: CASSQLAGAYEQYF
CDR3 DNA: TGTGCCAGCAGCCAACTAGCGGGGGCCTACGAGCAGTACTTC

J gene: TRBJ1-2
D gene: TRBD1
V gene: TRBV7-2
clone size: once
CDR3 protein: CASSPNPHTGQGIRYGYTF
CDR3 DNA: TGTGCCAGCAGCCCTAACCCACATACCGGACAGGGGATTCGCTATGGCTACACCTTC

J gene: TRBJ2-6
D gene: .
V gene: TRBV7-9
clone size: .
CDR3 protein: CASSVRASGANVLTF
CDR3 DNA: TGTGCCAGCAGCGTACGAGCCTCTGGGGCCAACGTCCTGACTTTC

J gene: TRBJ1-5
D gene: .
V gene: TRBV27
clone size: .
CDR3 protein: CASSLSGGGFSNQPQHF
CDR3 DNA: TGTGCCAGCAGTTTATCGGGGGGGGGCTTTAGCAATCAGCCCCAGCATTTT

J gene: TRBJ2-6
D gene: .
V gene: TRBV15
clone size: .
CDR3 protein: CATSRGTPSGANVLTF
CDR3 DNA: TGTGCCACCAGCAGAGGGACTCCATCTGGGGCCAACGTCCTGACTTTC

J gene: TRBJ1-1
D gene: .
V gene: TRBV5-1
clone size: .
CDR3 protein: CASGLRRAHTEAFF
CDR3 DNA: TGCGCCAGCGGATTGAGGAGGGCGCACACTGAAGCTTTCTTT

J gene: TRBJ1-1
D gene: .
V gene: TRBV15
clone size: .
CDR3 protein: CATWEFGTLTEAFF
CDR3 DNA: TGTGCCACTTGGGAGTTTGGCACATTGACTGAAGCTTTCTTT

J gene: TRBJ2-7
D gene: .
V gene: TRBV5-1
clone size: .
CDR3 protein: CASSLAAGSSYEQYF
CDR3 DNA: TGCGCCAGCAGCTTGGCCGCCGGGAGCTCCTACGAGCAGTACTTC

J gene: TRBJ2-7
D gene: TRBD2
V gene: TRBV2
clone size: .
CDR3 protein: CATSGLAGFVAEQYF
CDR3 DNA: TGTGCCACCTCGGGACTAGCGGGCTTCGTCGCGGAGCAGTACTTC

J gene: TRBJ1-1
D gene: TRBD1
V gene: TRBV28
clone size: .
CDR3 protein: CASSWTGGGNTEAFF
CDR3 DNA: TGTGCCAGCAGTTGGACAGGGGGCGGGAACACTGAAGCTTTCTTT

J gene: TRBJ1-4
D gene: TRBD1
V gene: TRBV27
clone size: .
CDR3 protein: CASSFALPGGADEKLFF
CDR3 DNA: TGTGCCAGCAGTTTTGCCCTCCCAGGGGGCGCCGATGAAAAACTGTTTTTT

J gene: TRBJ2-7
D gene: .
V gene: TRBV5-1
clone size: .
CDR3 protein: CASRPGASYEQYF
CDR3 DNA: TGCGCCAGCAGACCAGGGGCCAGCTACGAGCAGTACTTC

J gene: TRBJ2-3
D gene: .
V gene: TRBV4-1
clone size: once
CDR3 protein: CASSQTGHLRASTDTQYF
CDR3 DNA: TGCGCCAGCAGCCAAACCGGACACTTAAGAGCTAGCACAGATACGCAGTATTTT

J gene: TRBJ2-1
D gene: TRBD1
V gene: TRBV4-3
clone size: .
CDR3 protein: CASSRYGSGTGVEDEQFF
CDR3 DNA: TGCGCCAGCAGCCGGTACGGGTCGGGGACAGGGGTGGAAGATGAGCAGTTCTTC

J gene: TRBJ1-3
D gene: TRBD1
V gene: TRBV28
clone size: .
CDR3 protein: CASSNPGQSSGNTIYF
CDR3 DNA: TGTGCCAGCAGTAACCCGGGACAGAGCTCTGGAAACACCATATATTTT

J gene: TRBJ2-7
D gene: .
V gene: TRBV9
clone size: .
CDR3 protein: CASSAGLTYEQYF
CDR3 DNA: TGTGCCAGCAGCGCCGGACTAACCTACGAGCAGTACTTC

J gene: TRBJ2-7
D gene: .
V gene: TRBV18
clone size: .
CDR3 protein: CASSLGLGEQYF
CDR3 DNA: TGTGCCAGCTCACTCGGACTGGGCGAGCAGTACTTC

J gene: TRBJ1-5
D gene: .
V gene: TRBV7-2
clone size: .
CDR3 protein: CASSGARGQPQHF
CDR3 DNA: TGTGCCAGCAGCGGGGCCCGAGGTCAGCCCCAGCATTTT

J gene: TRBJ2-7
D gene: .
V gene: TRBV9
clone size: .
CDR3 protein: CASSVATGYEQYF
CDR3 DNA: TGTGCCAGCAGCGTAGCTACTGGTTACGAGCAGTACTTC